These 27 T cell receptor beta chains originate from one sample sequenced in a study of T cell responses to AZD1222 COVID-19 vaccine. Only in-frame clones appear in the TCRdb table, and some are missing; sequencing was by immunoSEQ multiplex PCR. The sample holds 180,000 or so clones, roughly 91% seen once. Sequencing used peripheral blood, obtained 28 days after the second AZD1222 dose. The source of these receptors is an adult who received the AZD1222 COVID-19 vaccine.

This chain connects TRBV5-4 to TRBJ1-2; D not resolved. This CDR3 has 15 residues. Germline V gene lookup returns CDR1 SGHNT and CDR2 YYREEE (reference sequence). Deletions cut 0 bases from V and 0 bases from J, with 9 bases between. The CDR3 bases are TGTGCCAGCAGCTTGGGGACCTTGACTAACTATGGCTACACCTTC. Encoded protein: CASSLGTLTNYGYTF.

V is TRBV7-2 and J is TRBJ2-3; D assignment may be TRBD1 or TRBD2 (5 bases each). The germline V gene encodes CDR1 SGHTA and CDR2 FQGNSA. This CDR3 has 16 residues. V lost 5 bases to trimming and J lost 4 bases, with 19 bases between them. CDR3 region: CASSQLPGWGSDTQYF. CDR3 bases: TGTGCCAGCAGCCAATTACCAGGGTGGGGGTCAGATACGCAGTATTTT.

The genes are TRBV7-3 and TRBJ2-1; perhaps TRBD2 as D (7 bases). In germline, CDR1 is SGHTA, CDR2 FQGTGA. V was trimmed by 2 bases and J by 8 bases, leaving 10 bases between them. This CDR3 has 13 amino acids. The CDR3: CASSLRGADEQFF. The CDR3 coding sequence is TGTGCCAGCAGCTTACGGGGGGCGGATGAGCAGTTCTTC.

CDR3 loop: CASSQESRTQNNEQFF. The CDR3 bases are TGTGCCAGCAGCCAAGAATCTCGGACACAAAACAATGAGCAGTTCTTC. The chain carries TRBV4-2 and TRBJ2-1; tentatively, D is TRBD1 (5 bases). V was pared by 0 bases and J by 5 bases, with 14 bases between. The CDR3 contains 16 residues. CDR1 and CDR2 from the germline V gene are LGHNA and YNFKEQ.

This chain links TRBV7-8 with TRBJ1-4; unclear D gene. CDR3 length equals 17 residues. CDR1 is SGHVS and CDR2 is FQNEAQ in the germline V gene. V was trimmed by 2 bases and J by 3 bases, leaving 16 bases between them. The CDR3 loop is CASSLPTRVAANEKLFF. Written as DNA, the CDR3 is TGTGCCAGCAGCTTACCCACGCGGGTGGCGGCTAATGAAAAACTGTTTTTT. The entire variable domain, with the rest obtained from reference TRBV7-8 and TRBJ1-4, is as follows: GAGVSQSPRYKVAKRGQDVALRCDPISGHVSLFWYQQALGQGPEFLTYFQNEAQLDKSGLPSDRFFAERPEGSVSTLKIQRTQQEDSAVYLCASSLPTRVAANEKLFFGSGTQLSVL.

The V call is TRBV6-5, the J call TRBJ1-2, with 8 bases matching TRBD1. CDR1 MNHEY and CDR2 SVGAGI come from the germline V gene. This CDR3 is 15 amino acids long. V dropped 2 bases and J dropped 4; count of bases not matched to a gene: 6. CDR3 loop: CASSYNTGTGYGYTF. CDR3 bases: TGTGCCAGCAGTTACAACACCGGGACAGGCTATGGCTACACCTTC.

This chain links TRBV4-3 with TRBJ1-2; 7 nucleotides line up with TRBD1. Germline CDR1 and CDR2: LGHNA and YSLEER. The CDR3 is 15 amino acids. V shed 0 bases, J shed 4 bases, and the junction held 5 bases outside the gene matches. CDR3 coding DNA: TGCGCCAGCAGCCAAGATCACAGGGGCTCCTATGGCTACACCTTC. Protein: CASSQDHRGSYGYTF.

The chain recombines TRBV2 with TRBJ2-7; 8 nucleotides agree with TRBD2. This CDR3 spans 14 amino acids. Trimming at V came to 7 bases and at J to 4 bases, leaving 9 bases not matched to a gene. Germline V lookup: CDR1 SNHLY, CDR2 FYNNEI. CDR3 in amino acids: CASTQGLVVYEQYF. The CDR3 region has the DNA TGTGCCAGCACGCAGGGACTAGTCGTGTACGAGCAGTACTTC.

This CDR3 is CASRLGQGSSYEQYF. CDR3 sequence (DNA): TGTGCCAGCAGACTAGGACAGGGGAGCTCCTACGAGCAGTACTTC. J is TRBJ2-7 and V is TRBV28; TRBD1 aligns across 9 bases. Germline CDR1 is MDHEN and CDR2 is SYDVKM. The CDR3 totals 15 residues. With V trimmed by 6 bases and J by 0 bases, 6 bases remained unmatched.

V and J are TRBV6-4 and TRBJ1-3, with D perhaps matching TRBD1 (6 bases). The CDR3 has 17 amino acids. V was pared by 4 bases and J by 2 bases, with 18 bases between. Germline assignment: CDR1 MRHNA and CDR2 SNTAGT. The CDR3 spells CASSAWRGILPGNTIYF. In DNA, the CDR3 is TGTGCCAGCAGTGCTTGGAGGGGGATTCTCCCTGGAAACACCATATATTTT.

This clone was observed once. The rearrangement uses TRBV7-9 and TRBJ2-7; D not certain. Deletions cut 5 bases from V and 4 bases from J, with 6 bases between. The germline CDR1 and CDR2 sequences are SEHNR and FQNEAQ (reference sequence). The CDR3 length is 11 residues. In nucleotides, the CDR3 is TGTGCCAGCAGCGTTTCTTACGAGCAGTACTTC. This sequence encodes CASSVSYEQYF.

The V gene is TRBV6-2 or TRBV6-3, the J gene TRBJ1-1; 7 bases fit TRBD1. After removal of 5 bases from V and 3 bases from J, the junction contained 12 bases not matched to a gene. Germline V gene sequence: CDR1 MNHEY, CDR2 SVGEGT. The length of the CDR3 is 16 residues. The CDR3 nucleotides are TGTGCCAGCAGTCCGTACAGGGGTGAGGTCTACACTGAAGCTTTCTTT. Protein product: CASSPYRGEVYTEAFF.

In this sample, this clone turned up a few times. V gene TRBV25-1 combines with J gene TRBJ1-1; D not certain. The germline V and J ends were trimmed by 8 bases and 0 bases, with 19 bases remaining between them. CDR3 size: 16 residues. Per germline, CDR1 MGHDK and CDR2 SYGVNS. The CDR3, as DNA: TGTGCCAGCCCGGACGGCGTACATGGAATGAACACTGAAGCTTTCTTT. Its translation: CASPDGVHGMNTEAFF. The whole variable domain, filled in from reference TRBV25-1 and TRBJ1-1, reads EADIYQTPRYLVIGTGKKITLECSQTMGHDKMYWYQQDPGMELHLIHYSYGVNSTEKGDLSSESTVSRIRTEHFPLTLESARPSHTSQYLCASPDGVHGMNTEAFFGQGTRLTVV.

J is TRBJ1-5 and V is TRBV5-1; D uncertain. The CDR3 totals 13 residues. Germline V lookup: CDR1 SGHRS, CDR2 YFSETQ. The V end was cut by 0 bases, the J end by 6 bases, with 7 bases between. In nucleotides, the CDR3 is TGCGCCAGCAGCTTGGGGTCTGGTCAGCCCCAGCATTTT. Amino acid sequence: CASSLGSGQPQHF.

The chain links TRBV13 to TRBJ2-1, with a tentative D call TRBD1 (6 bases). Per the germline V gene, CDR1 is PRHDT and CDR2 is FYEKMQ (reference sequence). V lost 5 bases and J lost 6, with 14 bases in between. The CDR3 loop spans 14 amino acids. CDR3 amino acids: CASSPGWGPNEQFF. The CDR3 coding sequence is TGTGCCAGCAGCCCCGGGTGGGGGCCCAATGAGCAGTTCTTC. The variable domain in full, with the rest retrieved from reference TRBV13 and TRBJ2-1, is AAGVIQSPRHLIKEKRETATLKCYPIPRHDTVYWYQQGPGQDPQFLISFYEKMQSDKGSIPDRFSAQQFSDYHSELNMSSLELGDSALYFCASSPGWGPNEQFFGPGTRLTVL.

V gene TRBV9 combines with J gene TRBJ1-4; D possibly corresponds to TRBD1 (5 bases). The V gene's germline CDR1 is SGDLS and CDR2 YYNGEE. This CDR3 spans 15 amino acids. V was trimmed by 2 bases and J by 2 bases, leaving 10 bases between them. The CDR3 DNA sequence: TGTGCCAGCAGCGTCGCAGGGTTGACTAATGAAAAACTGTTTTTT. It is translated as CASSVAGLTNEKLFF.

The rearrangement joins TRBV10-1 to TRBJ1-5; 7 bases are a match to TRBD1. V was pared by 4 bases and J by 0 bases, with 15 bases of the junction left unmatched. The CDR3 totals 19 residues. Germline V CDR1 and CDR2: WNHNN, SYGVQD (reference sequence). In DNA form, the CDR3 reads TGCGCCAGCAGTGCCCCCTCGGACAGGTTGGGAAGTAGCAATCAGCCCCAGCATTTT. Its translation: CASSAPSDRLGSSNQPQHF.

This chain connects TRBV7-2 to TRBJ1-2; the D gene is possibly TRBD1 (5 bases). From germline, CDR1 is SGHTA and CDR2 FQGNSA. Trimming removed 6 bases from V and 0 bases from J, with 11 bases in between. The CDR3 contains 14 residues. The CDR3 here is CASSYDSSNYGYTF. The CDR3 DNA follows: TGTGCCAGCAGTTACGACAGTTCTAACTATGGCTACACCTTC.

The V call is TRBV7-2, the J call TRBJ2-5; 10 nucleotides agree with TRBD2. Germline V CDR1 and CDR2: SGHTA, FQGNSA. After removal of 0 bases from V and 5 bases from J, the junction contained 3 bases not matched to a gene. This CDR3 has 15 residues. CDR3 DNA: TGTGCCAGCAGCTTAGCGCAGGGACTAGCGGAGACCCAGTACTTC. Protein sequence: CASSLAQGLAETQYF. Supplemented by reference TRBV7-2 and TRBJ2-5, the full variable domain reads GAGVSQSPSNKVTEKGKDVELRCDPISGHTALYWYRQSLGQGLEFLIYFQGNSAPDKSGLPSDRFSAERTGGSVSTLTIQRTQQEDSAVYLCASSLAQGLAETQYFGPGTRLLVL.

V gene TRBV19 combines with J gene TRBJ1-5; 9 nucleotides match TRBD1. The trim removed 11 bases at V and 0 bases at J, leaving 8 bases unmatched. This CDR3 spans 15 amino acids. The germline V gene encodes CDR1 LNHDA and CDR2 SQIVND (reference sequence). The CDR3 loop reads CAARQGGYSNQPQHF. DNA of the CDR3: TGTGCCGCCAGACAGGGGGGGTATAGCAATCAGCCCCAGCATTTT.

The chain employs TRBV7-2 and TRBJ2-7; 8 positions agree with TRBD1. Per the germline V gene, CDR1 is SGHTA and CDR2 is FQGNSA. The CDR3 length is 16 residues. V trimming: 5 bases; J trimming: 6 bases; junction bases outside the gene matches: 15. The CDR3, as DNA: TGTGCCAGCAGCCCAAGGCGGGACAGGCCAACACCCGAGCAGTACTTC. Its protein product is CASSPRRDRPTPEQYF. Variable domain in full (rest from reference TRBV7-2 and TRBJ2-7): GAGVSQSPSNKVTEKGKDVELRCDPISGHTALYWYRQSLGQGLEFLIYFQGNSAPDKSGLPSDRFSAERTGGSVSTLTIQRTQQEDSAVYLCASSPRRDRPTPEQYFGPGTRLTVT.

V is TRBV6-5 and J is TRBJ2-5; 7 bases align to TRBD1. After removal of 5 bases from V and 1 base from J, the junction contained 4 bases not matched to a gene. The germline gives CDR1 MNHEY, CDR2 SVGAGI. The CDR3 sequence is 14 residues long. The CDR3 sequence: CASSPDRSQETQYF. Written as DNA, the CDR3 is TGTGCCAGCAGTCCGGACAGGAGCCAAGAGACCCAGTACTTC.

The chain carries TRBV7-2 and TRBJ1-1; tentative D call: TRBD1 (5 bases). The V and J ends lost 5 bases and 1 base respectively, with 11 bases between them. From germline, CDR1 is SGHTA and CDR2 FQGNSA. This CDR3 has 14 residues. The CDR3 sequence is CASSPGHSNTEAFF. CDR3 coding DNA: TGTGCCAGCAGCCCCGGACATTCGAACACTGAAGCTTTCTTT. Full variable domain (rest looked up from reference TRBV7-2 and TRBJ1-1): GAGVSQSPSNKVTEKGKDVELRCDPISGHTALYWYRQSLGQGLEFLIYFQGNSAPDKSGLPSDRFSAERTGGSVSTLTIQRTQQEDSAVYLCASSPGHSNTEAFFGQGTRLTVV.

The J gene is TRBJ1-5, the V gene TRBV10-3, with D possibly TRBD1 on 6 matching bases. Germline V CDR1 and CDR2: ENHRY, SYGVKD. Deletions cut 6 bases from V and 1 base from J, with 13 bases between. The CDR3 has 15 residues. The chain's CDR3 is CAISPRGASNQPQHF. The CDR3 nucleotides are TGTGCCATCAGCCCACGGGGGGCCAGCAATCAGCCCCAGCATTTT.

The chain couples TRBV7-2 to TRBJ2-1; tentative D call: TRBD2 (7 bases). The CDR3 is 14 amino acids. Trimming removed 3 bases from V and 13 bases from J, with 19 bases in between. From germline, CDR1 is SGHTA and CDR2 FQGNSA. CDR3 sequence: CASSFEGGPFPQFF. The CDR3 nucleotides are TGTGCCAGCAGCTTCGAGGGGGGGCCATTTCCACAGTTCTTC.

The chain carries TRBV20-1 and TRBJ2-2, with D unclear. Germline V gene data show CDR1 as DFQATT and CDR2 as SNEGSKA (reference sequence). The length of the CDR3 is 11 residues. V was cut by 6 bases and J by 4 bases, with 6 bases left in between. The CDR3 region has the DNA TGCAGTGCGAGATCCACCGGGGAGCTGTTTTTT. Its protein product is CSARSTGELFF.

The CDR3 protein is CASSYSRGYEQYF. The CDR3 nucleotides are TGTGCCAGCAGTTACTCGCGGGGATACGAGCAGTACTTC. V is TRBV6-5 and J is TRBJ2-7, with D possibly being TRBD2 (6 bases). The CDR3 runs to 13 residues. Per germline, CDR1 MNHEY and CDR2 SVGAGI. V lost 0 bases and J lost 4, with 7 bases in between.